These 4 T cell receptor beta chains originate from one sample sequenced in a study of CD8 T cells in ankylosing spondylitis. TCRdb analysed the 5' RACE reads with MiXCR anew, one entry per CDR3 protein. This table has roughly 700,000 distinct CDR3 sequences, roughly 19% appearing once. Findings of the study overall: Typical of ankylosing spondylitis blood, it appeared, was a TCR beta motif of eight highly homologous variants.

Their target antigens are unknown. The sequenced material came from blood, either unsorted or a sorted T cell fraction (not recorded which). These receptors were obtained from a male donor with ankylosing spondylitis.

The sample holds a few counts of this clonotype. The chain carries TRBV12-3 or TRBV12-4 and TRBJ2-7; 8 bases fit TRBD1. The CDR3 consists of 15 residues. J gave up 2 bases and V 2 bases, and 5 bases lay outside the gene matches. CDR3 coding DNA: TGTGCCAGCAGTTTATCCCGGGACAGGACCTACGAGCAGTACTTC. As protein: CASSLSRDRTYEQYF.

This clonotype has at least ten counts. The rearrangement uses TRBV27 and TRBJ1-1; D unclear. This CDR3 spans 14 amino acids. With 5 bases removed from V and 1 base from J, the gap between germline ends came to 11 bases. Germline loops: CDR1 MNHEY, CDR2 SMNVEV (reference sequence). The CDR3 region has the DNA TGTGCCAGCAGTCCCATGGGAGGGAACACTGAAGCTTTCTTT. Translated, it gives CASSPMGGNTEAFF.

This clonotype appeared a few times. The chain combines TRBV18 with TRBJ2-5, with D unresolved. This CDR3 region has 14 residues. Germline V CDR1 and CDR2: KGHSH, LQKENI. With 6 bases removed from V and 1 base from J, the gap between germline ends came to 12 bases. CDR3 bases: TGTGCCAGCTCGATAGGGTCGCCCCAAGAGACCCAGTACTTC. It yields the protein CASSIGSPQETQYF.

This clonotype showed up just a few times. The genes are TRBV15 and TRBJ2-1; D gene ambiguous. The CDR3 extends over 12 amino acids. Per germline, CDR1 LNHNV and CDR2 YYDKDF (reference sequence). Between the trimmed V and J ends, which lost 0 bases and 10 bases, there was a span of 7 bases. The CDR3 protein is CATSRDRREQFF. For the CDR3, the DNA is TGTGCCACCAGCAGAGACCGCCGGGAGCAGTTCTTC.